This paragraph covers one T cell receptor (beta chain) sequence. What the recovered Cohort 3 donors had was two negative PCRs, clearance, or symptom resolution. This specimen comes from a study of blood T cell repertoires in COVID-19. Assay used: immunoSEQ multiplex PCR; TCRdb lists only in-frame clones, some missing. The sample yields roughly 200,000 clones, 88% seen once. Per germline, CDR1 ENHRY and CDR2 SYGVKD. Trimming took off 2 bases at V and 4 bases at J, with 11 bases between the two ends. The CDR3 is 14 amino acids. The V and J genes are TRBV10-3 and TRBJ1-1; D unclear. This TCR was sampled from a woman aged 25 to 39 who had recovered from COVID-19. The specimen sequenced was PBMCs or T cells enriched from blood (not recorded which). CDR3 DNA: TGTGCCATCAGTGAGCCGACACTCACCACTGAAGCTTTCTTT. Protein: CAISEPTLTTEAFF.